This T cell receptor beta chain was identified in a study of T cell changes during pregnancy in multiple sclerosis. Sequencing used immunoSEQ multiplex PCR; TCRdb keeps in-frame clones, though not all of them. The sample has approximately 34,000 clones, about nine tenths seen once. V gave up 0 bases and J gave up 2 bases, with 11 bases separating them. Germline CDR1 is LNHDA and CDR2 is SQIVND (reference sequence). This CDR3 is 15 amino acids long. The clonotype comes from a female donor with multiple sclerosis, enrolled in a pregnancy study. The sample was CD8+ T cells from peripheral blood mononuclear cells, taken before pregnancy. V is TRBV19 and J is TRBJ2-7; D is uncertain. The CDR3 DNA reads TGTGCCAGTAGTATAGATCATAGTCCTACCTACGAGCAGTACTTC. Protein: CASSIDHSPTYEQYF.